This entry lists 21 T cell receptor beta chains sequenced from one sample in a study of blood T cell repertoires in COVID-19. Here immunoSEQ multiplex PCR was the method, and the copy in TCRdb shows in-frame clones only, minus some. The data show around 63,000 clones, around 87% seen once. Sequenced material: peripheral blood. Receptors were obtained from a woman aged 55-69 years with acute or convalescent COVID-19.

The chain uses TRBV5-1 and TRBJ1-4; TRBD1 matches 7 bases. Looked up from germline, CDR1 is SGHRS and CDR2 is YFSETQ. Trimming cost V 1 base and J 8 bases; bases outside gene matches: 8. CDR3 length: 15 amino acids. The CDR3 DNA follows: TGCGCCAGCAGCTTGACACCCGGGACAGCCGAAAAACTGTTTTTT. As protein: CASSLTPGTAEKLFF. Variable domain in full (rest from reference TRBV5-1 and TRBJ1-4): KAGVTQTPRYLIKTRGQQVTLSCSPISGHRSVSWYQQTPGQGLQFLFEYFSETQRNKGNFPGRFSGRQFSNSRSEMNVSTLELGDSALYLCASSLTPGTAEKLFFGSGTQLSVL.

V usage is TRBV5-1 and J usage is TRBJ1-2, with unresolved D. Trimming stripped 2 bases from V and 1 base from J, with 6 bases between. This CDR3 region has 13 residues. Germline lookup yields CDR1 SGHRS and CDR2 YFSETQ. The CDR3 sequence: CASSFDNNYGYTF. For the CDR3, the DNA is TGCGCCAGCAGCTTCGACAATAACTATGGCTACACCTTC.

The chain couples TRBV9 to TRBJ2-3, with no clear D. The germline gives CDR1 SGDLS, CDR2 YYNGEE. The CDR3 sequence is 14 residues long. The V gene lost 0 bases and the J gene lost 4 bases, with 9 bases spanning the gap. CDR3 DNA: TGTGCCAGCAGCGTAGGGCTAGGAGCAGATACGCAGTATTTT. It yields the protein CASSVGLGADTQYF.

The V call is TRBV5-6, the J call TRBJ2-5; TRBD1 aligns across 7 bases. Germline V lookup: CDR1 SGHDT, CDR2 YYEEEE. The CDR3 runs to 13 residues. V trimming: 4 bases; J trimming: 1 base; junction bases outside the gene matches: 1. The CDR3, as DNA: TGTGCCAGCAGCACAGGGGCCCAAGAGACCCAGTACTTC. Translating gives CASSTGAQETQYF.

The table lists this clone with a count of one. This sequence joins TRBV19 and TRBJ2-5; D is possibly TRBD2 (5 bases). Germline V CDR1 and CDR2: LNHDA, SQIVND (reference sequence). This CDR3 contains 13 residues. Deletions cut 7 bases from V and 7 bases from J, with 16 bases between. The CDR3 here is CASTQGPAGTQYF. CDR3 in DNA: TGTGCCAGTACCCAAGGGCCTGCGGGGACCCAGTACTTC.

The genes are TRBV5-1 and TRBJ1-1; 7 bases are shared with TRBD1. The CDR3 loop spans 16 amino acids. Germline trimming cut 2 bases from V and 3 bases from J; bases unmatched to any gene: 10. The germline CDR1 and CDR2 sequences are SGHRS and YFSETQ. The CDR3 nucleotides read TGCGCCAGCAGCTTTGAAGTTACAGGGGTCGACACTGAAGCTTTCTTT. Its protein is CASSFEVTGVDTEAFF.

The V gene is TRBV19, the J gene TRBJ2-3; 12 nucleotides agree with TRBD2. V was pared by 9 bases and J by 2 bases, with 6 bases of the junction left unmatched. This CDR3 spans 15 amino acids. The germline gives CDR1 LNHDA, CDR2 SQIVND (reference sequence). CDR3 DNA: TGTGCCAGAGACACTAGCGGGAGGTTCACAGATACGCAGTATTTT. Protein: CARDTSGRFTDTQYF.

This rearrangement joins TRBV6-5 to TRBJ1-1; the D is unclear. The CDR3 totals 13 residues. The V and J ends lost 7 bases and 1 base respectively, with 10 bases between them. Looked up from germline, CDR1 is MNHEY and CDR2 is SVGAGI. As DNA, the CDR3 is TGTGCCAGCAAAAGTTGGAGGAACACTGAAGCTTTCTTT. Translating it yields CASKSWRNTEAFF.

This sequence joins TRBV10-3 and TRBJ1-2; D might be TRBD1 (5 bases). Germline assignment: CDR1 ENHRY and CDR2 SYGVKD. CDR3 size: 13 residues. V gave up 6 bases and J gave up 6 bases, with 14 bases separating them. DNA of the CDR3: TGTGCCATCAGATCGGGGGAGATGGATGGCTACACCTTC. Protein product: CAIRSGEMDGYTF.

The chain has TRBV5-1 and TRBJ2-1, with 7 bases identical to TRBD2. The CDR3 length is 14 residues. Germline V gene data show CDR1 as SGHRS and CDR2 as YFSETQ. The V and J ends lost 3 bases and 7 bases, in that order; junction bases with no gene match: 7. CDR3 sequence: CASSSGGVWNEQFF. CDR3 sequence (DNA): TGCGCCAGCAGCTCGGGGGGAGTATGGAATGAGCAGTTCTTC.

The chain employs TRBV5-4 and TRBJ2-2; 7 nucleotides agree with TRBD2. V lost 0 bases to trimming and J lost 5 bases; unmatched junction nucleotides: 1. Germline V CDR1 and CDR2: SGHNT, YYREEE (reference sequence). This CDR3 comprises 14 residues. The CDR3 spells CASSLAGRTGELFF. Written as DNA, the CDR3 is TGTGCCAGCAGCTTGGCCGGGAGGACCGGGGAGCTGTTTTTT.

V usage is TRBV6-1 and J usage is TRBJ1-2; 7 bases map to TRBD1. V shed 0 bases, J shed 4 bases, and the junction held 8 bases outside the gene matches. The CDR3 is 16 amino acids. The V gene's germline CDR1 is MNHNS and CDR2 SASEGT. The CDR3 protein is CASSEAGGQSIYGYTF. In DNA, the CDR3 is TGTGCCAGCAGTGAAGCAGGGGGACAGTCGATCTATGGCTACACCTTC.

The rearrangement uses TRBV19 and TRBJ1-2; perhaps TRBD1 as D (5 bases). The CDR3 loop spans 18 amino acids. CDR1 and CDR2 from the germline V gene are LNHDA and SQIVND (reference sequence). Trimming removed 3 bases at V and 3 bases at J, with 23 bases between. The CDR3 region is CASSIIMVQAIGDYGYTF. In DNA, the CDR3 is TGTGCCAGTAGTATTATTATGGTACAGGCCATTGGGGACTATGGCTACACCTTC.

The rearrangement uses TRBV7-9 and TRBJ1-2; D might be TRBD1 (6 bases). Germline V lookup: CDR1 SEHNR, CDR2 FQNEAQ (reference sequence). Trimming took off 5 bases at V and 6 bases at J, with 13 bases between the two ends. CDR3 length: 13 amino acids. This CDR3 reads CASSRTGFDGYTF. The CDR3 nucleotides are TGTGCCAGCAGCCGTACAGGGTTCGATGGCTACACCTTC.

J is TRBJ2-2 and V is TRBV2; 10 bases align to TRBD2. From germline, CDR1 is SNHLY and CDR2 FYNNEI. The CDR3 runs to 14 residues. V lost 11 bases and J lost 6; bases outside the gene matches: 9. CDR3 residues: CASSRAGGAGELFF. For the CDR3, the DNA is TGTGCCTCCTCCCGAGCGGGGGGGGCCGGGGAGCTGTTTTTT. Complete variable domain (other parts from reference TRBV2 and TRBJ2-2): EPEVTQTPSHQVTQMGQEVILRCVPISNHLYFYWYRQILGQKVEFLVSFYNNEISEKSEIFDDQFSVERPDGSNFTLKIRSTKLEDSAMYFCASSRAGGAGELFFGEGSRLTVL.

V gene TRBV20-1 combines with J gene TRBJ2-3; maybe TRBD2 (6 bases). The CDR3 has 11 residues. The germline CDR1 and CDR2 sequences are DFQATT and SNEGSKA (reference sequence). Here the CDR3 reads CIPEGKNTQYF. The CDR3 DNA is TGCATTCCGGAGGGAAAAAATACGCAGTATTTT.

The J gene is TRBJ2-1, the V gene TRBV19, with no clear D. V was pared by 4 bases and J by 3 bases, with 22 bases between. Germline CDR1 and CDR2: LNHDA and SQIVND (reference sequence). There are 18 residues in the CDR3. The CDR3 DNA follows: TGTGCCAGTAGTACTCACCCCTTCGGTAGTGCCCTCTACAATGAGCAGTTCTTC. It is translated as CASSTHPFGSALYNEQFF.

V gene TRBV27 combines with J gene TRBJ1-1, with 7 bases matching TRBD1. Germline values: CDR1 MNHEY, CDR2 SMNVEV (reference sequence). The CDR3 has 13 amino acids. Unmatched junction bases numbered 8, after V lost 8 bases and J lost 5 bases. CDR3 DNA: TGTGCCAGCGCAACAGGGGCCAGGACTGAAGCTTTCTTT. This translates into CASATGARTEAFF.

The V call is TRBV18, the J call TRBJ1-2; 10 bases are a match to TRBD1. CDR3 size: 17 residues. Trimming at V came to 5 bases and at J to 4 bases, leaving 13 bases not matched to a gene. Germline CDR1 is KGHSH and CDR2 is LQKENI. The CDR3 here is CASSFSGQGSSGYGYTF. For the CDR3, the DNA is TGTGCCAGCTCATTTTCGGGACAGGGGAGCTCCGGCTATGGCTACACCTTC.

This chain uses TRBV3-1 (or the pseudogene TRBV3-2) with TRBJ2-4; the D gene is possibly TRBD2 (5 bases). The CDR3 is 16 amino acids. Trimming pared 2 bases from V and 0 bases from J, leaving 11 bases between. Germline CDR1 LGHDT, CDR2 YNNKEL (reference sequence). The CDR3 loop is CASSQRGSTAKNIQYF. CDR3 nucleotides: TGTGCCAGCAGCCAACGCGGGTCGACAGCCAAAAACATTCAGTACTTC.

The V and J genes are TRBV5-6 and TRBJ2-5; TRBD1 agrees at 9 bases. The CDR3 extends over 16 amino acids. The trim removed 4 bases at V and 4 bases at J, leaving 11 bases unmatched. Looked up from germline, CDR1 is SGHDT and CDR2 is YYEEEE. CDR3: CASSGEGTGRGETQYF. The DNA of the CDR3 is TGTGCCAGCAGCGGGGAAGGGACAGGGAGGGGAGAGACCCAGTACTTC.